Detailed here is one T cell receptor beta chain. Generated by immunoSEQ multiplex PCR, the TCRdb table keeps only in-frame clones and is missing some. This table holds under 40,000 clones, almost 95% found once. This sample is drawn from a study of T cell changes during pregnancy in multiple sclerosis. This clonotype originated in a female donor in good health, enrolled as a control in a pregnancy study. Material: CD4+ T cells from peripheral blood mononuclear cells, obtained in the third trimester of pregnancy.

The CDR3 loop reads CASSSRVELHEQYF. CDR3 in DNA: TGTGCCAGCAGCTCACGGGTAGAACTCCACGAGCAGTACTTC. J is TRBJ2-7 and V is TRBV7-2; D is ambiguous. Trimming stripped 4 bases from V and 5 bases from J, with 15 bases between. The CDR3 is 14 residues long. The germline V gene encodes CDR1 SGHTA and CDR2 FQGNSA. Complete variable domain (other parts from reference TRBV7-2 and TRBJ2-7): GAGVSQSPSNKVTEKGKDVELRCDPISGHTALYWYRQSLGQGLEFLIYFQGNSAPDKSGLPSDRFSAERTGGSVSTLTIQRTQQEDSAVYLCASSSRVELHEQYFGPGTRLTVT.